A single sample gave rise to the 18 T cell receptor beta chains below, sequenced in a study of cytomegalovirus exposure and HLA in healthy donors. PCR amplification relied on 60 Vbeta primers (plus 13 Jbeta primers). Clones were sequenced by immunoSEQ multiplex PCR, and TCRdb holds only the in-frame ones, with some missing. The sample has 100,000 to 150,000 clones; roughly 88% are singletons. Sequenced material: PBMCs. Source of these receptors: a boy between 5 and 17 years old in good health and CMV-seronegative.

V and J are TRBV15 and TRBJ2-7, with D perhaps TRBD2 (6 bases). Germline CDR1 reads LNHNV; CDR2 reads YYDKDF (reference sequence). V was cut by 5 bases and J by 4 bases, with 15 bases left in between. The CDR3 has 14 amino acids. The CDR3 DNA reads as TGTGCCACCAGCCCCCGGCGGGGTCTATACGAGCAGTACTTC. Translated, it gives CATSPRRGLYEQYF.

CDR3 sequence: CASSFNRDTSYEQYF. CDR3 DNA: TGTGCCAGCAGCTTTAACAGGGACACCAGCTACGAGCAGTACTTC. This rearrangement joins TRBV11-2 to TRBJ2-7; tentatively, D is TRBD1 (6 bases). The CDR3 is 15 amino acids. V was trimmed by 3 bases and J by 3 bases, leaving 15 bases between them. From germline, CDR1 is SGHAT and CDR2 FQNNGV.

This clone appeared a single time. V and J are TRBV27 and TRBJ2-1; 7 bases align to TRBD1. V lost 6 bases and J lost 2; bases outside the gene matches: 10. Germline CDR1 and CDR2: MNHEY and SMNVEV (reference sequence). The CDR3 is 16 residues long. The CDR3 DNA sequence: TGTGCCAGCAGGTCCCACCGGGACAGAGCCTACAATGAGCAGTTCTTC. Residues: CASRSHRDRAYNEQFF.

This clone appeared once. This chain connects TRBV7-9 to TRBJ1-1; possibly TRBD1 for D (6 bases). Looked up from germline, CDR1 is SEHNR and CDR2 is FQNEAQ (reference sequence). Trimming stripped 4 bases from V and 2 bases from J, with 11 bases between. CDR3 size: 14 residues. The CDR3 nucleotides are TGTGCCAGCAGCTATAGGACAGAAAACACTGAAGCTTTCTTT. It translates to CASSYRTENTEAFF.

J is TRBJ2-5 and V is TRBV19; D is possibly TRBD1 (6 bases). V was shortened by 5 bases and J by 2 bases, with 15 bases between the two germline ends. CDR3 length: 15 amino acids. CDR1 and CDR2 from the germline V gene are LNHDA and SQIVND (reference sequence). The chain's CDR3 is CASSVAGVDQETQYF. The DNA of the CDR3 is TGTGCCAGTAGTGTGGCAGGGGTAGATCAAGAGACCCAGTACTTC.

The CDR3 is CASRGGRQETQYF. The CDR3 DNA sequence: TGTGCCAGCAGGGGAGGGCGCCAAGAGACCCAGTACTTC. This chain connects TRBV27 to TRBJ2-5; 7 bases match TRBD2. Germline-derived CDR1 and CDR2 are MNHEY and SMNVEV (reference sequence). The CDR3 is made up of 13 amino acids. The junction had 2 bases not matched to a gene; V was cut back by 6 bases and J by 1 base.

This chain connects TRBV5-6 to TRBJ2-7, with 7 bases lining up with TRBD1. Germline CDR1 SGHDT, CDR2 YYEEEE. The CDR3 consists of 15 residues. V shed 0 bases and J 5 bases; nucleotides not matched to a gene: 8. Here the CDR3 reads CASSLEVGTGDEQYF. Written as DNA, the CDR3 is TGTGCCAGCAGCTTGGAAGTTGGTACAGGGGACGAGCAGTACTTC.

The chain employs TRBV7-2 and TRBJ2-5; a possible D gene is TRBD1 (5 bases). The V end lost 1 base, the J end lost 4 bases, and 13 bases lay between the germline ends. The CDR3 spans 15 residues. The germline V gene has CDR1 SGHTA and CDR2 FQGNSA. Here the CDR3 DNA reads TGTGCCAGCAGCTTAGGGTTCAGGGAAGGAGAGACCCAGTACTTC. Amino acids: CASSLGFREGETQYF.

This chain joins TRBV5-1 and TRBJ2-5; perhaps TRBD2 as D (6 bases). Germline assignment: CDR1 SGHRS and CDR2 YFSETQ. Trimming stripped 3 bases from V and 5 bases from J, with 14 bases between. CDR3 length: 14 residues. CDR3 loop: CASSSRLVWETQYF. CDR3 nucleotides: TGCGCCAGCAGCTCCCGACTAGTTTGGGAGACCCAGTACTTC.

The chain recombines TRBV4-2 with TRBJ2-2; no clear D gene. Germline lookup yields CDR1 LGHNA and CDR2 YNFKEQ. This CDR3 has 15 amino acids. The ends were cut back, 1 base at V and 1 base at J, with 7 bases in the middle. The CDR3 nucleotides read TGTGCCAGCAGCCAAGCGTCAGGGAACACCGGGGAGCTGTTTTTT. Its protein product is CASSQASGNTGELFF.

The chain combines TRBV5-6 with TRBJ2-1; 11 positions agree with TRBD2. The CDR3 sequence is 16 residues long. Germline V gene sequence: CDR1 SGHDT, CDR2 YYEEEE. With 5 bases clipped from V and 8 bases from J, the junction kept 12 bases outside the gene matches. Written as DNA, the CDR3 is TGTGCCAGCAGGCCCTGGGGTAGCGGGGGGGCCGATGAGCAGTTCTTC. It is translated as CASRPWGSGGADEQFF.

The CDR3 sequence: CASSPNTGGTEAFF. The CDR3, as DNA: TGTGCCAGCAGCCCCAACACCGGAGGGACTGAAGCTTTCTTT. The chain carries TRBV9 and TRBJ1-1; D gene ambiguous. Trimming stripped 4 bases from V and 5 bases from J, with 15 bases between. This CDR3 is built from 14 residues. Germline values: CDR1 SGDLS, CDR2 YYNGEE.

The J gene is TRBJ1-2, the V gene TRBV6-1; D is unresolved. Per the germline V gene, CDR1 is MNHNS and CDR2 is SASEGT. Trimming shortened V by 2 bases and J by 8 bases, and 12 bases separated the two germline ends. The CDR3 runs to 13 residues. This CDR3 is CASSEKETAGYTF. DNA of the CDR3: TGTGCCAGCAGTGAAAAGGAGACCGCGGGCTACACCTTC.

The chain employs TRBV19 and TRBJ1-1, with TRBD1 as a possible D gene (5 bases). The ends were cut back, 4 bases at V and 8 bases at J, with 14 bases in the middle. CDR3 length: 13 amino acids. Germline V gives CDR1 LNHDA, CDR2 SQIVND (reference sequence). CDR3 DNA sequence: TGTGCCAGTAGTAACCAGGGCGAAGGGGAAGCTTTCTTT. Translating gives CASSNQGEGEAFF.

This clone was seen just once. The chain links TRBV5-3 to TRBJ1-2; 8 bases agree with TRBD1. TRBV5-3 is placed among ORFs of uncertain function. The CDR3 length is 13 residues. V shed 4 bases, J shed 5 bases, and the junction held 4 bases outside the gene matches. The CDR3 DNA reads as TGTGCCAGAAGCCTTAACAGGGGGTATGGCTACACCTTC. Protein: CARSLNRGYGYTF.

This clone was detected once. The chain has TRBV18 and TRBJ2-7; 7 nucleotides agree with TRBD1. The germline V gene encodes CDR1 KGHSH and CDR2 LQKENI. V shed 3 bases, J shed 5 bases, and the junction held 13 bases outside the gene matches. This CDR3 comprises 16 residues. CDR3 bases: TGTGCCAGCTCACCTACTTCGGACAGGTTCTTCCACGAGCAGTACTTC. This sequence encodes CASSPTSDRFFHEQYF.

This chain links TRBV19 with TRBJ1-4, with 8 nucleotides matching TRBD1. The V gene's germline CDR1 is LNHDA and CDR2 SQIVND (reference sequence). The CDR3 sequence is 14 residues long. V gave up 9 bases and J gave up 8 bases; unmatched junction bases: 11. The CDR3 protein is CASKQGQGREKLFF. As DNA, the CDR3 is TGTGCCAGCAAACAAGGACAGGGCCGGGAAAAACTGTTTTTT.

The chain employs TRBV4-2 and TRBJ1-3; 8 bases match TRBD1. The CDR3 covers 17 residues. V was clipped by 2 bases and J by 4 bases; unmatched bases: 10. The germline gives CDR1 LGHNA, CDR2 YNFKEQ. The CDR3 spells CASSQNRDRIQGNTIYF. CDR3 bases: TGTGCCAGCAGCCAAAACCGGGACAGGATTCAAGGAAACACCATATATTTT.